This TCR beta chain was observed in a study of spatial heterogeneity in lung cancer. Study-wide context: PBMC samples from follow-up, where available, were sequenced a median of roughly two years after resection.

Documented time point: blood at routine non-recurrence follow-up after resection. Whole RNA was taken from tumor, nontumor lung or frozen PBMC; it was then sequenced unsorted. A distinct unique molecular identifier was carried by each TCR cDNA molecule. In TCRdb, the 5' RACE reads were re-called with MiXCR into one record per CDR3 protein. Here the sample spans 25,000 to 35,000 distinct CDR3 sequences, roughly 5% being singletons. This clonotype came up a few times. Antigen unknown. Broader study findings: TCRs found ubiquitously expanded in tumor appeared in blood more at resection than at follow-up.

The junction had 7 bases not matched to a gene; V was cut back by 5 bases and J by 1 base. This CDR3 region has 15 residues. Germline CDR1 and CDR2: MNHEY and SMNVEV (reference sequence). The sequencing here drew on PBMCs, taken at follow-up. The chain uses TRBV27 and TRBJ1-1; 7 bases map to TRBD1. The receptor comes from a female donor with early-stage non-small cell lung cancer. CDR3 nucleotide sequence: TGTGCCAGCAGTGAGACAGGGAGGGAGAACACTGAAGCTTTCTTT. Encoded protein: CASSETGRENTEAFF.